These 19 T cell receptor beta chains originate from one sample sequenced in a study of T cell changes during pregnancy in multiple sclerosis. The protocol was immunoSEQ multiplex PCR, while the TCRdb copy is restricted to in-frame clones and leaves out a portion. Of roughly 93,000 clones listed, around 92% are singletons. The sample consisted of peripheral blood, taken after pregnancy. These receptors were obtained from a female donor in good health, enrolled as a control in a pregnancy study.

This rearrangement joins TRBV6-1 to TRBJ1-1; D is possibly TRBD1 (5 bases). V was shortened by 3 bases and J by 10 bases, with 15 bases between the two germline ends. The CDR3 covers 13 residues. Germline CDR1 MNHNS, CDR2 SASEGT. CDR3 sequence reads: CASSEIIRAGAFF. Here the CDR3 DNA reads TGTGCCAGCAGTGAGATAATCAGGGCAGGAGCTTTCTTT.

Written as DNA, the CDR3 is TGTGCCAGCAGCACCGATCACAGGGGCGGGTATACGCAGTATTTT. Translation gives CASSTDHRGGYTQYF. The chain has TRBV7-9 and TRBJ2-3; 7 bases are shared with TRBD1. The germline V gene has CDR1 SEHNR and CDR2 FQNEAQ (reference sequence). This CDR3 comprises 15 residues. V dropped 5 bases and J dropped 7; count of bases not matched to a gene: 12.

The CDR3 DNA is TGTGCCAGCAGCTCTAGCACGACCCAGTACTTC. Translated: CASSSSTTQYF. The chain recombines TRBV7-9 with TRBJ2-5; TRBD2 is a possible D gene (5 bases). CDR1 is SEHNR, CDR2 FQNEAQ, per germline (reference sequence). The CDR3 has 11 residues. V was trimmed by 4 bases and J by 7 bases, leaving 7 bases between them. The whole variable domain, filled in from reference TRBV7-9 and TRBJ2-5, reads DTGVSQNPRHKITKRGQNVTFRCDPISEHNRLYWYRQTLGQGPEFLTYFQNEAQLEKSRLLSDRFSAERPKGSFSTLEIQRTEQGDSAMYLCASSSSTTQYFGPGTRLLVL.

The chain combines TRBV19 with TRBJ2-7, with a weak D call TRBD2 (7 bases). Germline CDR1 LNHDA, CDR2 SQIVND (reference sequence). The CDR3 spans 13 residues. V shed 6 bases and J shed 6 bases, with 15 bases lying between them. In DNA form, the CDR3 reads TGTGCCAGTAGGGGTCGGGGGGCCAGCGAGCAGTACTTC. The encoded protein is CASRGRGASEQYF. Looking up the rest from reference TRBV19 and TRBJ2-7 gives the full variable domain: DGGITQSPKYLFRKEGQNVTLSCEQNLNHDAMYWYRQDPGQGLRLIYYSQIVNDFQKGDIAEGYSVSREKKESFPLTVTSAQKNPTAFYLCASRGRGASEQYFGPGTRLTVT.

This clone has only one observation. The V and J genes are TRBV7-2 and TRBJ2-3, with 8 positions matching TRBD2. The V segment lost 5 bases and the J segment 1 base; nucleotides outside the gene matches: 8. The CDR3 loop spans 16 amino acids. Germline V lookup: CDR1 SGHTA, CDR2 FQGNSA. The CDR3 DNA is TGTGCCAGCAGCCGTTTACGGCGGGAGGGCACAGATACGCAGTATTTT. This translates into CASSRLRREGTDTQYF.

The chain links TRBV27 to TRBJ2-1, with 16 bases matching TRBD2. This CDR3 has 18 amino acids. Germline trimming cut 4 bases from V and 4 bases from J; bases unmatched to any gene: 7. CDR1 MNHEY and CDR2 SMNVEV come from the germline V gene (reference sequence). The CDR3 sequence: CASSSGLAGGILYNEQFF. Here the CDR3 DNA reads TGTGCCAGCAGTTCGGGACTAGCGGGAGGGATACTTTACAATGAGCAGTTCTTC.

The chain joins TRBV6-1 to TRBJ1-5; the D gene is possibly TRBD1 (6 bases). In germline, CDR1 is MNHNS, CDR2 SASEGT. The CDR3 extends over 13 amino acids. Trimming removed 6 bases from V and 6 bases from J, with 12 bases in between. Here the CDR3 DNA reads TGTGCCAGCAGCTCAGGGGAGTTTCAGCCCCAGCATTTT. Its translation is CASSSGEFQPQHF.

The chain links TRBV7-8 to TRBJ1-4; TRBD1 matches at 8 bases. Germline CDR1 SGHVS, CDR2 FQNEAQ. The length of the CDR3 is 16 residues. V was clipped by 5 bases and J by 3 bases; unmatched bases: 8. CDR3 sequence: CASSILDRGANEKLFF. In DNA form, the CDR3 reads TGTGCCAGCAGCATACTAGACAGGGGTGCTAATGAAAAACTGTTTTTT.

V is TRBV18 and J is TRBJ1-5; D may be TRBD1 (6 bases). The CDR3 has 15 residues. Germline V gene sequence: CDR1 KGHSH, CDR2 LQKENI. Trimming left V 3 bases short and J 4 bases short, with 13 bases between. For the CDR3, the DNA is TGTGCCAGCTCACCGGGGCAGGGGACGAATCAGCCCCAGCATTTT. As protein: CASSPGQGTNQPQHF. Full variable domain (outside the CDR3, taken from reference TRBV18 and TRBJ1-5): NAGVMQNPRHLVRRRGQEARLRCSPMKGHSHVYWYRQLPEEGLKFMVYLQKENIIDESGMPKERFSAEFPKEGPSILRIQQVVRGDSAAYFCASSPGQGTNQPQHFGDGTRLSIL.

The CDR3 DNA sequence: TGTGCCAGCAGCCCCTGGACAGGGGGCACCGGGGAGCTGTTTTTT. Encoded protein: CASSPWTGGTGELFF. The V and J genes are TRBV5-4 and TRBJ2-2, with 10 bases identical to TRBD1. Per the germline V gene, CDR1 is SGHNT and CDR2 is YYREEE (reference sequence). J lost 4 bases, V lost 4 bases, and 4 bases had no gene match. CDR3 size: 15 residues.

The chain carries TRBV6-6 and TRBJ1-1; TRBD1 is a possible D gene (5 bases). CDR3 size: 15 residues. Germline V gene lookup returns CDR1 MNHNY and CDR2 SVGAGI (reference sequence). Trimming cost V 6 bases and J 3 bases, with 17 bases left between them. In nucleotides, the CDR3 is TGTGCCAGCAGGCCGTGGGGGGGGAAGGACACTGAAGCTTTCTTT. This translates into CASRPWGGKDTEAFF.

The chain recombines TRBV27 with TRBJ2-7; TRBD1 might be the D (6 bases). Germline V gene sequence: CDR1 MNHEY, CDR2 SMNVEV (reference sequence). This CDR3 region has 15 residues. V was shortened by 4 bases and J by 2 bases, with 15 bases between the two germline ends. CDR3 sequence reads: CASSSITGTTYEQYF. The CDR3 DNA reads as TGTGCCAGCAGTTCCATAACCGGGACAACCTACGAGCAGTACTTC.

The CDR3 nucleotides read TGTGCCAGCAGCTCCCAGGAAGCTGGGGGCTACACCTTC. As protein: CASSSQEAGGYTF. V usage is TRBV7-2 and J usage is TRBJ1-2; D gene ambiguous. Germline V gene data show CDR1 as SGHTA and CDR2 as FQGNSA. V was pared by 4 bases and J by 8 bases, with 14 bases between. The length of the CDR3 is 13 residues.

This clone was observed a single time. The chain uses TRBV2 and TRBJ2-4; TRBD2 agrees at 8 bases. This CDR3 comprises 14 residues. CDR1 and CDR2 from the germline V gene are SNHLY and FYNNEI. The J segment lost 6 bases and the V segment lost 7 bases, leaving 8 bases of the junction unmatched. CDR3 sequence reads: CASTARGGINIQYF. As DNA, the CDR3 is TGTGCCAGCACCGCTCGGGGGGGAATAAACATTCAGTACTTC.

The chain links TRBV7-3 to TRBJ2-1; 11 bases are shared with TRBD2. With 5 bases clipped from V and 9 bases from J, the junction kept 9 bases outside the gene matches. The length of the CDR3 is 15 residues. Germline V gene sequence: CDR1 SGHTA, CDR2 FQGTGA. The CDR3 region has the DNA TGTGCCAGCAGCCGCCTAGCGGGGGGCGGAGGTGAGCAGTTCTTC. This gives the protein CASSRLAGGGGEQFF.

CDR3 protein: CASSIGGGQGHDTQYF. The CDR3 DNA is TGTGCCAGTAGTATCGGGGGGGGCCAGGGACACGATACGCAGTATTTT. V and J are TRBV19 and TRBJ2-3; TRBD2 matches at 8 bases. The J segment lost 6 bases and the V segment lost 3 bases, leaving 11 bases of the junction unmatched. CDR1 is LNHDA, CDR2 SQIVND, per germline (reference sequence). CDR3 length: 16 residues.

The rearrangement uses TRBV28 and TRBJ2-7; 8 positions agree with TRBD2. Germline CDR1 MDHEN, CDR2 SYDVKM. The CDR3 has 14 residues. Trimming took 9 bases from V and 0 from J; bases not matched to a gene: 7. CDR3 coding DNA: TGTGCCAGTATAACTAGCGGCACCTCCTACGAGCAGTACTTC. It specifies CASITSGTSYEQYF.

The rearrangement links TRBV9 to TRBJ2-7; 9 bases align to TRBD1. This CDR3 spans 16 amino acids. With V trimmed by 0 bases and J by 1 base, 5 bases remained unmatched. CDR1 SGDLS and CDR2 YYNGEE come from the germline V gene. The DNA for the CDR3 is TGTGCCAGCAGCGTAGCGACAGGGGGGCTATCCTACGAGCAGTACTTC. Translating gives CASSVATGGLSYEQYF. The full variable domain, in which reference TRBV9 and TRBJ2-7 provide the parts outside the CDR3, is DSGVTQTPKHLITATGQRVTLRCSPRSGDLSVYWYQQSLDQGLQFLIQYYNGEERAKGNILERFSAQQFPDLHSELNLSSLELGDSALYFCASSVATGGLSYEQYFGPGTRLTVT.

The J gene is TRBJ1-2, the V gene TRBV6-1; possible D gene TRBD1, 6 bases. In germline, CDR1 is MNHNS, CDR2 SASEGT. This CDR3 has 13 amino acids. V lost 7 bases, J lost 8 bases, and 17 bases lay in between. The CDR3 is CASTLPGDAGYTF. The CDR3 DNA is TGTGCCAGCACCCTCCCAGGGGATGCGGGCTACACCTTC.